This paragraph reports one T cell receptor (beta chain). Its specificity is unknown. Both 60 Vbeta primers and 13 Jbeta primers went into the PCR. Profiled with immunoSEQ multiplex PCR; TCRdb holds only in-frame clones, not every one. The profile shows 130,000 or so clones, around 74% of them singletons. The data derive from a study of cytomegalovirus exposure and HLA in healthy donors. Study findings and constraints: A reported reduction in N-insertions relative to the roughly 700-donor mean was seen in an Asian-associated ancestry cluster in a later analysis.

The CDR3 is 14 amino acids. Germline CDR1 is GTSNPN and CDR2 is SVGIG (reference sequence). V lost 0 bases to trimming and J lost 7 bases; unmatched junction nucleotides: 5. This TCR was sampled from a man aged 25-40 years in good health and CMV-seronegative. The chain combines TRBV30 with TRBJ2-5, with 10 bases aligning to TRBD2. Sequencing was carried out using PBMCs. The CDR3 loop is CAWSVGSGGVTQYF. The CDR3 DNA sequence: TGTGCCTGGAGTGTAGGAAGCGGGGGGGTGACCCAGTACTTC.